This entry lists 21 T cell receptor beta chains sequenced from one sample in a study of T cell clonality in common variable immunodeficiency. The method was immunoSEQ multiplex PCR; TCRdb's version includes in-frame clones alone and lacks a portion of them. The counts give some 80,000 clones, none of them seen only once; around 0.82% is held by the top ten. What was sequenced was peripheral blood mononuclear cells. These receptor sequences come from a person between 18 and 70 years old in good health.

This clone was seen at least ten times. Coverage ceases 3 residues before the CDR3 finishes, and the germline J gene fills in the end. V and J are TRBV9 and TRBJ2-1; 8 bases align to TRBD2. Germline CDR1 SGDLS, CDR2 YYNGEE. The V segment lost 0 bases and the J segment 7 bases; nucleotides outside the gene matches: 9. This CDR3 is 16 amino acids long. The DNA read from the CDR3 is TGTGCCAGCAGCGTAGGGTCTAGCTTAGCGGGGAATGAG. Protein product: CASSVGSSLAGNE. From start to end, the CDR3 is CASSVGSSLAGNEQFF.

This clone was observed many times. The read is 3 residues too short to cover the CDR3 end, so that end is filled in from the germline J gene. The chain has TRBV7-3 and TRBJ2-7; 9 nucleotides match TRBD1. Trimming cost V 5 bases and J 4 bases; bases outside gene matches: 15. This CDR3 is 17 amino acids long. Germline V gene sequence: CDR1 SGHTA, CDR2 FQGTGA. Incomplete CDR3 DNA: TGTGCCAGCAGCCCTGGACCTGGGAGGACAGGGGAATACGAG. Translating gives CASSPGPGRTGEYE. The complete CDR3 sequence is CASSPGPGRTGEYEQYF.

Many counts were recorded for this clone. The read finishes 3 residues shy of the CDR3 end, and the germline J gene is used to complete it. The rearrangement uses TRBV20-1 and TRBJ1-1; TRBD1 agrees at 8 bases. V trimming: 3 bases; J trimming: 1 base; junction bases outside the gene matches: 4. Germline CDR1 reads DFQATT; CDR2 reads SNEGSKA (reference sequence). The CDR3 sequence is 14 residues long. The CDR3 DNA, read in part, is TGCAGTGCTAGGCGGACAGGGCGGAACACTGAA. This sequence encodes CSARRTGRNTE. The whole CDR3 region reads CSARRTGRNTEAFF.

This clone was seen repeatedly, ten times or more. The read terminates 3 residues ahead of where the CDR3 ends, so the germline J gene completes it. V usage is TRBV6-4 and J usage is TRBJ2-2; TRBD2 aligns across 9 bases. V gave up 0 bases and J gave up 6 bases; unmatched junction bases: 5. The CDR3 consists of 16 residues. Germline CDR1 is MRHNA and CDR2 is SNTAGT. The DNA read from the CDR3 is TGTGCCAGCAGTGACTCAGGCGGGAGGGCCTCCGGGGAG. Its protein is CASSDSGGRASGE. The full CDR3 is CASSDSGGRASGELFF.

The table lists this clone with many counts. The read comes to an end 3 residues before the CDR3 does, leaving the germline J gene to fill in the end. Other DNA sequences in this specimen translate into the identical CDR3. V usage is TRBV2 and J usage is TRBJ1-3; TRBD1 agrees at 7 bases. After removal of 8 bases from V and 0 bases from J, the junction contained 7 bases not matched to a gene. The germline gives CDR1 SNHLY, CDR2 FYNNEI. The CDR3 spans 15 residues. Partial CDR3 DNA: TGTGCCAGCTCCGTGGACAGGAGCTCTGGAAACACC. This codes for CASSVDRSSGNT. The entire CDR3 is CASSVDRSSGNTIYF.

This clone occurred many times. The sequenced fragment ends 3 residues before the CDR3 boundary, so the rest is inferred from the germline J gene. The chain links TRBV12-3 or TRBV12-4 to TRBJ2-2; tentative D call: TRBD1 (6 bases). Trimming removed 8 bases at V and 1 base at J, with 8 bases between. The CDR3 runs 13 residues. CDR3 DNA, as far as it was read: TGTGCCAGCGGGACAAAGAACACCGGGGAG. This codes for CASGTKNTGE. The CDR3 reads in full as CASGTKNTGELFF.

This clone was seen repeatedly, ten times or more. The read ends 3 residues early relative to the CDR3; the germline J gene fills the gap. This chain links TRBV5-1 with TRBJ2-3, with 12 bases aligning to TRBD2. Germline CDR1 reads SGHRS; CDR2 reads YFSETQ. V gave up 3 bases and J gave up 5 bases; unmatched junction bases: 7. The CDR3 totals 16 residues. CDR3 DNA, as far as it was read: TGCGCCAGCAGCTGGACGACTAGCGGGAGTGGAGATACG. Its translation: CASSWTTSGSGDT. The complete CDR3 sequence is CASSWTTSGSGDTQYF.

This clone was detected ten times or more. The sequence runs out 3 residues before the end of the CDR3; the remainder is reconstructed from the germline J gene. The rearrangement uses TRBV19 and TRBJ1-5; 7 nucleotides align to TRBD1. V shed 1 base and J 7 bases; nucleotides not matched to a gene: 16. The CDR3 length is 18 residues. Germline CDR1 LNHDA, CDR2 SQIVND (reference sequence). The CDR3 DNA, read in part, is TGTGCCAGTAGTATAGGGGGGTTATGGGACAGAACTCTCCAGCCC. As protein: CASSIGGLWDRTLQP. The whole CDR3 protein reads CASSIGGLWDRTLQPQHF.

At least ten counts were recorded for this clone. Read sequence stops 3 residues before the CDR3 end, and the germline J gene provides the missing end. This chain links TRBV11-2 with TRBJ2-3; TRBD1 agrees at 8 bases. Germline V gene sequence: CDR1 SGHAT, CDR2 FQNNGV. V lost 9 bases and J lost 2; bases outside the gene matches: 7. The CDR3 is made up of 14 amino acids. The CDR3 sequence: CASQGAGFTDTQYF. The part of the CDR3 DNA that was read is TGTGCCAGTCAGGGGGCGGGTTTCACAGATACG.

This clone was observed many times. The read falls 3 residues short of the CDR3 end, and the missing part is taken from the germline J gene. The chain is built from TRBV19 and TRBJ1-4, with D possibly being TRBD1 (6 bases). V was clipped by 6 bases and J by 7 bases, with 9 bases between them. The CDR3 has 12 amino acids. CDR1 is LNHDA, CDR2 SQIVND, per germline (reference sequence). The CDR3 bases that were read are TGTGCCAGTAGAGGAGGGGGTGAAAAA. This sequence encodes CASRGGGEK. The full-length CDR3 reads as CASRGGGEKLFF.

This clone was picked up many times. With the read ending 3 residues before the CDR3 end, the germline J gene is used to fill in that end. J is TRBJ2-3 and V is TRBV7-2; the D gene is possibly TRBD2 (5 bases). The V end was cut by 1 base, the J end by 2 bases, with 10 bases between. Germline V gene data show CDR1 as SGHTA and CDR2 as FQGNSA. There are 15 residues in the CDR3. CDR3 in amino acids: CASSLVAGATDTQYF. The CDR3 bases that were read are TGTGCCAGCAGCTTAGTCGCGGGCGCCACAGATACG.

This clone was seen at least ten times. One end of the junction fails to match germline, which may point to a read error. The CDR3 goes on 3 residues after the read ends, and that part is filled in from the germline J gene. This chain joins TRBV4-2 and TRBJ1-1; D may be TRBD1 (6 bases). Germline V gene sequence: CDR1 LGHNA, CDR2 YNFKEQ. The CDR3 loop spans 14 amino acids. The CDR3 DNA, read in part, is TGCGCCAGCAGCCCTGGGACAAGGAACACTGAA. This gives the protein CASSPGTRNTE. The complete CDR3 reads CASSPGTRNTEAFF.

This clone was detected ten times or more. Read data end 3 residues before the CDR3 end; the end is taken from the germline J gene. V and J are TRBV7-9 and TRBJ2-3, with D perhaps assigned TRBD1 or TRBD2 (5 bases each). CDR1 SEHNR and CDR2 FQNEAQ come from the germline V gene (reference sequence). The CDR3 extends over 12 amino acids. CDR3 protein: CASSQPGRSQYF. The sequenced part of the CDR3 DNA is TGTGCCAGCAGCCAGCCAGGGAGATCG.

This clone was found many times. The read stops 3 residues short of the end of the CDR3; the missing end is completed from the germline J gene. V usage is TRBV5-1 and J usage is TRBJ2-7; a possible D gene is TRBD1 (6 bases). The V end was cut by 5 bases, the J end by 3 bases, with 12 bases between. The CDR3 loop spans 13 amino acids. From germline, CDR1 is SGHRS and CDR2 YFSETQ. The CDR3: CASSSDRFYEQYF. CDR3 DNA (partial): TGCGCCAGCAGTTCAGACAGGTTCTACGAG. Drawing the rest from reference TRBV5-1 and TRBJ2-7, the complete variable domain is KAGVTQTPRYLIKTRGQQVTLSCSPISGHRSVSWYQQTPGQGLQFLFEYFSETQRNKGNFPGRFSGRQFSNSRSEMNVSTLELGDSALYLCASSSDRFYEQYFGPGTRLTVT.

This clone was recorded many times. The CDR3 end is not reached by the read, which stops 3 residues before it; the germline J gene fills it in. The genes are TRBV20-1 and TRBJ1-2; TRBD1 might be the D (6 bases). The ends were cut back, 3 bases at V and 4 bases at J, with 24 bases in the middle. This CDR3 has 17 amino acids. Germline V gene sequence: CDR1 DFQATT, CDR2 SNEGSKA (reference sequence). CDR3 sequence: CSARIGAGAQKLYGYTF. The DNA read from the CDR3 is TGCAGTGCTAGGATCGGCGCAGGGGCGCAGAAACTCTATGGC.

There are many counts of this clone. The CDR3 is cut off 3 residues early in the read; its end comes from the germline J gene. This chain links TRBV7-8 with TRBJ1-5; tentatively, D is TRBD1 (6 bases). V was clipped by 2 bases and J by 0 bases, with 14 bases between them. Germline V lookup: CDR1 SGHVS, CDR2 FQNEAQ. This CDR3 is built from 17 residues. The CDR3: CASSLNRVPHSNQPQHF. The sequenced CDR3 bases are TGTGCCAGCAGCTTAAACAGGGTACCTCATAGCAATCAGCCC.

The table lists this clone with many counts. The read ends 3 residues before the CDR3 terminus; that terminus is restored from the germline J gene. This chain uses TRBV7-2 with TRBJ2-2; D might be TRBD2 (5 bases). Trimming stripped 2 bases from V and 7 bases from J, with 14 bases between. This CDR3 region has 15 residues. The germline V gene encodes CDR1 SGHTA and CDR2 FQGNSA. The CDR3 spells CASSLPAEHGGELFF. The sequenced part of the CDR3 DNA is TGTGCCAGCAGCTTACCAGCGGAACATGGCGGGGAG. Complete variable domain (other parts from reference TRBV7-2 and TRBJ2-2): GAGVSQSPSNKVTEKGKDVELRCDPISGHTALYWYRQSLGQGLEFLIYFQGNSAPDKSGLPSDRFSAERTGGSVSTLTIQRTQQEDSAVYLCASSLPAEHGGELFFGEGSRLTVL.

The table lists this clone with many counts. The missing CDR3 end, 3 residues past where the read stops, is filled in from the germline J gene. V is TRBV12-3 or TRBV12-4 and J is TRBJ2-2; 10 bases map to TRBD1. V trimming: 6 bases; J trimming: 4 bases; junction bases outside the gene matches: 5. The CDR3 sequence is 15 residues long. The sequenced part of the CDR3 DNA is TGTGCCAGCAGCCTAAGGACAGGGGGCACCGGGGAG. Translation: CASSLRTGGTGE. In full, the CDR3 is CASSLRTGGTGELFF.

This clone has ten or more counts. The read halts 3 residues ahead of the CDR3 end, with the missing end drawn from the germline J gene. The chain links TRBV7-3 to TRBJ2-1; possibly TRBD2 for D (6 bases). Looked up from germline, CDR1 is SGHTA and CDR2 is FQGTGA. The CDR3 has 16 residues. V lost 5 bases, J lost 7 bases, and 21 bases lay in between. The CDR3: CASSPDPAGLGNEQFF. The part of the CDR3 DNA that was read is TGTGCCAGCAGCCCCGACCCAGCGGGCCTGGGGAATGAG.

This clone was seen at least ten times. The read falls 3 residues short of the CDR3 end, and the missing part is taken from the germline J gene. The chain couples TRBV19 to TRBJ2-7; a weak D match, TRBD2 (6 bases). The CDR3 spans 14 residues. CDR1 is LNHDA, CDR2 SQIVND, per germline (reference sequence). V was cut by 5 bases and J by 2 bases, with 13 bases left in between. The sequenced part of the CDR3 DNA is TGTGCCAGTAGTTCGGGGGTGGGGGCCTACGAG. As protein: CASSSGVGAYE. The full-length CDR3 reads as CASSSGVGAYEQYF.

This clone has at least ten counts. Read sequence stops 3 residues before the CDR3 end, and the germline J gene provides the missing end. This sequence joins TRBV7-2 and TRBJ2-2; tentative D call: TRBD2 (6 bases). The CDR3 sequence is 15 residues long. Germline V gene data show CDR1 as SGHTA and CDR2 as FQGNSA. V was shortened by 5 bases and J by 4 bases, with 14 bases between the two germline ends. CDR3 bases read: TGTGCCAGCAGCCCAGCCGTGCGGGGCACCGGGGAG. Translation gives CASSPAVRGTGE. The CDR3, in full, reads CASSPAVRGTGELFF.